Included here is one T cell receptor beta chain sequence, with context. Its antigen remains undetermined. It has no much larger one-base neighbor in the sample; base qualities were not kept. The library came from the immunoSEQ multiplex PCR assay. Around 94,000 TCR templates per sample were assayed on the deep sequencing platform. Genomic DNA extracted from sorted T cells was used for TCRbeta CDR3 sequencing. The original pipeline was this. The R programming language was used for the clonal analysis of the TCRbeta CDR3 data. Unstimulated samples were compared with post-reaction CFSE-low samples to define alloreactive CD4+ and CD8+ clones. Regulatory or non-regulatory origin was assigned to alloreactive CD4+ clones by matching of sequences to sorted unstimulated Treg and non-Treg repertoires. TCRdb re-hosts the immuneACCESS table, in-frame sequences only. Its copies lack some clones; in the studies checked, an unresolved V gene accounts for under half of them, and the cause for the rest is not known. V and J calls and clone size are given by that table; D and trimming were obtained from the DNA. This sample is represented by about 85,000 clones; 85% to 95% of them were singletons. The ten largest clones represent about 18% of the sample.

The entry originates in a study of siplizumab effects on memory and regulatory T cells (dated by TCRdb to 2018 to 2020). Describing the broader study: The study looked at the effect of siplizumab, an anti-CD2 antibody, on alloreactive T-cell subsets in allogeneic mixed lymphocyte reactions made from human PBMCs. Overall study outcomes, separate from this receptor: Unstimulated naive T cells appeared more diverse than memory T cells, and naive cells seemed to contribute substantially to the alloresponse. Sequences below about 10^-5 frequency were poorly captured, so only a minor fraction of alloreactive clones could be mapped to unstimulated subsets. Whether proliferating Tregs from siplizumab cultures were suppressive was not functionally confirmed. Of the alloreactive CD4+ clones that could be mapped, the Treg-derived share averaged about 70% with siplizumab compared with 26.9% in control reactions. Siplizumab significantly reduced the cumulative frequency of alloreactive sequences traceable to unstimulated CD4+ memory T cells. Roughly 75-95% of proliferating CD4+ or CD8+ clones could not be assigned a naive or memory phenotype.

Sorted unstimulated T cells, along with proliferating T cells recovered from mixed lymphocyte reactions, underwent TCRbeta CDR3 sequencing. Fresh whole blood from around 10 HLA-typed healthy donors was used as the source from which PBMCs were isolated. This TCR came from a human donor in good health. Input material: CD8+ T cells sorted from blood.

CDR3 protein: CASSVESGVSDTQYF. The DNA reads as follows: TGTGCCAGCAGCGTAGAGTCGGGAGTTTCAGATACGCAGTATTTT. The chain is encoded by TRBV9 joined to TRBJ2-3; the best D guess is TRBD2, with 6 bases matching. Per the germline V gene, SGDLS is the CDR1 and YYNGEE is the CDR2. Trimming takes 0 bases from V and 4 bases from J, and the germline ends sit 12 bases apart. The CDR3 holds 15 amino acids from the cysteine to the phenylalanine. The retained sequence is limited to the CDR3, 45 bases, with the frame set at the first base.